This T cell receptor (beta chain) comes out of a study of cytomegalovirus exposure and HLA in healthy donors (TCRdb year 2017). For the wider study: An earlier analysis of a few hundred of the donors reported about 280 Gb of sequence data and roughly 120 million unique TCR beta sequences obtained from 150 million to 200 million T cells. Donor age, sex, ethnicity and CMV serostatus were compiled together with the repertoire data. A later analysis re-analyzed previously published TCR beta repertoires from 666 donors and added high-resolution HLA genotyping to study TCR occurrence patterns. Rather than using new phenotypic data, the later analysis identified candidate immune exposures from TCR beta sequences and from how often those sequences occurred across donors. Four or five DR-DQ haplotypes were handled as single units for association and clustering because linkage in the cohort was strong. Typing coverage varied by locus: about 620-640 donors for A, B, C, DRB1 and DQB1; some 520 for DQA1; about 570 for DPA1; roughly 450 for DPB1. Every repertoire in the discovery cohort had been generated on one and the same sequencing platform. In an earlier analysis of around 540 of the donors, high-throughput TCR beta sequencing was used to judge whether each TCR beta V gene segment behaved as functional or pseudogenic. High-throughput TCR immunosequencing, statistical association of individual TCRs with disease status, and machine learning were combined to predict cytomegalovirus infection status. Genome-wide SNP genotypes for about 65% of the roughly 670 donors were used in a later genetic analysis, which treated that subset as a discovery cohort. Among 398 genotyped donors of the cohort, an average of roughly 240,000 unique TCR beta nucleotide sequences were sequenced per donor, 15% to 20% of them non-productive. The T cell repertoires of roughly 660 subjects were profiled by immunosequencing and related to cytomegalovirus serostatus. About 300 gigabases of sequencing data and roughly 90 million unique TCR sequences were included in an early release covering roughly 600 HLA-typed donors. Of the 350 to 450 genotyped donors, approximately 83% fell in the genetic ancestry cluster associated with self-reported Caucasian donors. Class I and class II HLA loci were covered by the typing at four-digit resolution. In addition to the first cohort of approximately 670 subjects, a separate validation cohort of 120 different subjects was used. The study was designed to test whether signatures of past pathogen exposure could be identified by cataloging public T cell receptors. General study outcomes and caveats: Because counts were too low, 15 to 20 rarely observed V segments, including chromosome 9 orphons, were excluded from the earlier analysis of a few hundred of the donors. Linkage disequilibrium might explain the correlated functional status among segregating V segments, but an unknown experimental factor could not be ruled out. Broadly in line with IMGT annotations, most TCR beta V segments showed up in productive rearrangements about 90% or about 30% of the time in an earlier analysis of several hundred of the donors. A cluster of highly shared sequence variants was judged likely to be a technical artifact of the sequencing pipeline. A later genetic analysis associated a missense DCLRE1C variant with V-gene and J-gene trimming of TCR beta chains, and an independent cohort replicated the association. Presence/absence analyses assumed roughly uniform sequencing depth across donors, an assumption that may not hold. When HLA alleles, especially DR and DQ, strongly co-occurred, TCR associations were difficult to assign to individual alleles. The cohort was sequenced for TCR beta chains only, and without alpha or paired-chain data the features that could be detected were limited. For the cohort, immune exposure information was limited to CMV serostatus. Some IMGT-functional V segments, including TRBV6-2 and TRBV6-3, could not be told apart with the 87-base-pair reads, so those segments were excluded. Compared with the approximately 720-donor mean, donors in an Asian-associated ancestry cluster had fewer N-insertions in productive TCRs, according to a later genetic analysis. According to a later analysis, parvovirus B19, influenza, CMV and Epstein-Barr virus appeared linked to several top co-occurrence clusters. Most TCR sequences were observed very rarely across donors, whereas some public TCRs were present in many individuals. Because HLA typing was unavailable for some donors at each locus, only the typed subset was used in association tests. In a later analysis, the rate of TCR association differed among HLA loci, with DRB1 alleles having the most associated TCRs and HLA-C alleles having the fewest. A few of the identified cytomegalovirus-associated TCR beta chains were confirmed in vitro to be specific for cytomegalovirus antigens. According to a later analysis, most CMV-associated TCR beta chains appeared to be HLA-restricted, and the HLA associations seemed to be driven largely by CMV exposure. The study listed 150 to 200 TCR beta chains as associated with cytomegalovirus. According to the authors, the approach could potentially be generalized to other disease states and immunological phenotypes. A further reported finding was that TCR beta sequences accurately predicted the HLA-A and HLA-B alleles for most subjects in the first cohort. Compared with equally common non-associated chains, HLA-associated TCR beta chains in a later analysis were more clonally expanded and had lower generation probabilities. Cytomegalovirus status was reported to be diagnosed by the classifier with high specificity and sensitivity in both the original and validation cohorts. In a later analysis, around 15,000 TCR beta sequences were associated with specific HLA alleles at a false discovery rate of 0.05.

V is pared back by 3 bases and J by 0 bases, with 8 bases lying between the germline termini. The CDR3 covers 14 residues, taking in both the cysteine and the phenylalanine. Just the 42-base CDR3 DNA is kept, in frame starting at base 1. CDR1 and CDR2 (MNHNS, SASEGT) derive from the germline V gene. Libraries were prepared through the immunoSEQ multiplex PCR assay. For the multiplex PCR, a mixture combining 60 forward primers for TCR Vbeta segments and 13 reverse primers for TCR Jbeta segments was used. The CDR3 region of rearranged TCR beta genes was amplified from genomic DNA with a multiplex PCR assay. The Illumina HiSeq System was used to sequence the amplified TCR beta libraries as 87-base-pair reads. The original methods were these. Across the 700 or so repertoires, a later analysis counted some 80 million unique TCR beta chains, some 11 million of which were shared by at least two donors. Raw reads were error-corrected and collapsed into unique sequences by a nearest-neighbor algorithm in which closely related sequences were merged to remove PCR and sequencing errors. Alignment of CDR3 sequences to IMGT reference sequences was used to assign V, D and J gene segments. For a sequence to be retained, a match of at least six nucleotides to both a V gene segment and a J gene segment was required. A rearrangement counted as productive if the CDR3 had no stop codons and remained in frame with V and J, and every other rearrangement counted as non-productive. Following IMGT convention, CDR3 was defined as the stretch from the second conserved V-encoded cysteine to the conserved J-encoded phenylalanine. In an earlier analysis of roughly 580 of the donors, sequences lacking an unambiguous match to a single V gene segment were excluded. An earlier analysis of a few hundred of the donors classified V segments as functional when productive rearrangements were above 56.7% and as segregating when the standard deviation between donors was above 5%. A statistical classification framework was developed to diagnose cytomegalovirus status using the catalog of TCR beta chain sequences. V and J gene assignment, in a later analysis, came from comparing TCR nucleotide sequences with IMGT/GENE-DB human TR gene sequences. A later analysis assigned CDR3 sequences and most-parsimonious VDJ recombination scenarios with the TCRdist pipeline. A later analysis defined each TCR beta chain by its CDR3 amino acid sequence plus V-gene family, and excluded reads lacking a unique V-gene family. As a way to deal with suspected cross-contamination and a sequencing artifact, a later analysis dropped 592 nucleotide sequences that were highly shared and had low generation probability. A later analysis calculated a clonal expansion index for each public chain from normalized within-repertoire ranks of inferred template counts. In a later analysis, generation probabilities were computed using a VDJ recombination model fitted to out-of-frame rearrangements, and the results were checked against IGoR. In a later analysis, TCR-TCR, TCR-HLA and TCR-CMV co-occurrence was scored with hypergeometric tests, and a repertoire-size bias correction was applied to TCR pairs. False discovery rates were estimated in a later analysis by permuting HLA or CMV assignments 20 times. In a later analysis, co-occurring TCRs were grouped using DBSCAN, and TCRdist sequence similarity was added for clustering within HLA-allele-positive subsets. For co-occurrence clustering, repertoires with fewer than 30,000 or more than 120,000 public chains were excluded, along with several repertoires with anomalous nucleotide sharing. Imported from immuneACCESS, the table was reduced by TCRdb to in-frame sequences with V and J called. These copies leave out some clones; in studies compared against another copy, an unresolved V gene accounts for under half, and the cause of the remainder is not known. The V and J calls and clone size are taken from that table; D and trimming were inferred from the DNA. The sample table shows 75,000 to 95,000 clones, and roughly 67% are seen once. The ten largest account for roughly 21% of the sample.

This clone has only one observation. What antigen it recognizes has not been identified. No per-base quality is available; no much larger clone lies one base away. The cohort was made up of approximately 670 healthy bone marrow donors. At the time of sampling, every cohort member was nominally healthy, though immune exposures that went unrecorded were likely present. The donor tested CMV seropositive, placing the donor among the 289 seropositive members of the cohort. A peripheral blood sample was collected from each donor, and TCR beta sequencing was performed on peripheral blood mononuclear cells. Genomic DNA extraction from the blood cell samples was performed with the Qiagen DNeasy Blood Extraction Kit.

Source material: PBMCs. This clonotype was obtained from a woman between 50 and 59 years old in good health and CMV-seropositive. The chain couples TRBV6-1 to TRBJ1-2, with an unclear D gene assignment. This receptor carries the CDR3 CASSEQVANYGYTF. The nucleotides are TGTGCCAGCAGTGAGCAGGTTGCTAACTATGGCTACACCTTC.